Listed below are T cell receptor beta chains from one sample, sequenced in a study of T cell repertoires in cytomegalovirus infection. TCRdb processed the reads anew with MiXCR; each CDR3 protein has one entry. The sample holds approximately 250,000 distinct CDR3 sequences; 6.5% are singletons and the top ten take 5.5% to 6.5%. The source material was PBMCs. Receptors were obtained from a human donor in good health (CMV status not recorded). Some clones in this sample may be carry-over from other donors' samples. Each CDR3 is given with its conserved first and last residue. A D gene is named only where the DNA matches it firmly. Clone size is shown for a subset of rows, as once, few, many or a class of expanded clone.

TRBV20-1	TRBD1	TRBJ1-4	many	CSVQSPGQGDEKLFF	TGCAGTGTTCAATCACCGGGACAGGGAGATGAAAAACTGTTTTTT
TRBV12-3/TRBV12-4	.	TRBJ2-5	many	CASSSYLFQETQYF	TGTGCCAGCAGTTCATACCTATTCCAAGAGACCCAGTACTTC
TRBV7-2	.	TRBJ1-2	many	CAVSPASYGYTF	TGTGCCGTCTCGCCTGCGAGCTATGGCTACACCTTC
TRBV27	.	TRBJ2-7	.	CASTPRGGTRDEQYF	TGTGCCAGCACCCCCCGGGGTGGGACGCGGGACGAGCAGTACTTC
TRBV6-2/TRBV6-3	TRBD1	TRBJ1-5	.	CASSRDRGTNQPQHF	TGTGCCAGCAGTCGGGACAGGGGTACCAATCAGCCCCAGCATTTT
TRBV7-2	TRBD1	TRBJ2-7	many	CASSLKQGYHEQYF	TGTGCCAGCAGCTTAAAACAGGGGTACCACGAGCAGTACTTC
TRBV5-6	.	TRBJ1-5	many	CASSSRTGYDQPQHF	TGTGCCAGCAGCTCAAGGACGGGTTACGATCAGCCCCAGCATTTT
TRBV5-5	.	TRBJ1-2	many	CASSLELGYGYTF	TGTGCCAGCAGCTTAGAACTGGGGTATGGCTACACCTTC
TRBV5-5	TRBD1	TRBJ2-3	many	CASRRPGQTTDTQYF	TGTGCCAGCAGGCGACCGGGACAGACCACAGATACGCAGTATTTT
TRBV7-2	TRBD1	TRBJ1-2	many	CASNIPGTAYGYTF	TGTGCCAGCAATATACCTGGGACAGCCTATGGCTACACCTTC
TRBV7-2	.	TRBJ1-1	many	CASSLTFRRTAEAFF	TGTGCCAGCAGCCTCACATTCAGGAGGACCGCTGAAGCTTTCTTT
TRBV12-3/TRBV12-4	.	TRBJ1-1	many	CASSPILNTEAFF	TGTGCCAGCAGTCCGATATTGAACACTGAAGCTTTCTTT
TRBV11-3	TRBD2	TRBJ2-3	many	CASSYFSGGSTDTQYF	TGTGCCAGCAGCTATTTTAGCGGGGGGAGCACAGATACGCAGTATTTT
TRBV7-8	.	TRBJ2-2	many	CASSSRGDGGKKTGELFF	TGTGCCAGCAGCTCCAGGGGGGACGGGGGGAAGAAGACCGGGGAGCTGTTTTTT
TRBV5-1	TRBD1	TRBJ1-1	many	CASSVTGTGDTEAFF	TGCGCCAGCAGCGTAACCGGGACAGGGGACACTGAAGCTTTCTTT
TRBV29-1	.	TRBJ1-1	many	CSVDLGADTEAFF	TGCAGCGTTGACCTGGGGGCTGACACTGAAGCTTTCTTT
TRBV6-2/TRBV6-3	TRBD2	TRBJ2-2	many	CASSTLAGKTGELFF	TGTGCCAGCAGCACCTTAGCGGGGAAAACCGGGGAGCTGTTTTTT
TRBV10-3	TRBD2	TRBJ2-5	many	CAISEPSGRGKQETQYF	TGTGCCATCAGTGAGCCCAGCGGGCGGGGGAAGCAAGAGACCCAGTACTTC
TRBV20-1	.	TRBJ2-7	many	CSADPGSYEQYF	TGCAGTGCTGACCCGGGATCCTACGAGCAGTACTTC
TRBV20-1	.	TRBJ1-1	many	CSARDRTGGGTEAFF	TGCAGTGCTAGAGACAGGACTGGGGGCGGCACTGAAGCTTTCTTT
TRBV7-2	.	TRBJ1-2	many	CASSLGSGAYGYTF	TGTGCCAGCAGCTTAGGTTCAGGGGCCTATGGCTACACCTTC
TRBV20-1	.	TRBJ2-2	many	CSARTYTGELFF	TGCAGTGCCCGGACTTACACCGGGGAGCTGTTTTTT